These T cell receptor beta chains were read from a single sample in a study of CD8 T cells in Susac syndrome. TCRdb ran MiXCR on the immunoSEQ multiplex PCR reads and lists one entry per CDR3 protein. This table has about 150,000 distinct CDR3 sequences, roughly 94% appearing once. The source material was CD8+ T cells from PBMCs. These receptors originate from a human donor with multiple sclerosis. Both conserved end residues are part of each CDR3. The D gene is left open where the match is weak. Clone size is not always given. Where it is, it says once, few, many or a class for expanded clones.

V,J,D,size,CDR3,DNA
TRBV14,TRBJ2-2,-,-,CASSQDTRNTGELFF,TGTGCCAGCAGCCAAGATACCAGGAACACCGGGGAGCTGTTTTTT
TRBV15,TRBJ1-2,-,once,CATSRVPSGQDYGYTF,TGTGCCACCAGCAGAGTTCCGTCGGGACAAGACTATGGCTACACCTTC
TRBV20-1,TRBJ2-5,-,once,CSAGRRDEKETQYF,TGCAGTGCTGGCCGCCGGGACGAAAAAGAGACCCAGTACTTC
TRBV9,TRBJ1-3,-,-,CASSPAGKEGNTIYF,TGTGCCAGCAGTCCGGCAGGGAAGGAGGGAAACACCATATATTTT
TRBV29-1,TRBJ2-7,-,-,CSVEGQHYEQYF,TGCAGCGTTGAAGGACAGCACTACGAGCAGTACTTC
TRBV27,TRBJ1-6,-,-,CASSSLRSPLHF,TGTGCCAGCAGTTCCCTGAGGTCACCCCTCCACTTT
TRBV7-9,TRBJ2-3,-,-,CASSPEGGSTDTQYF,TGTGCCAGCAGCCCCGAAGGGGGGAGCACAGATACGCAGTATTTT
TRBV6-2/TRBV6-3,TRBJ1-1,TRBD1,once,CALRTGAGTEAFF,TGTGCCTTAAGGACAGGGGCGGGCACTGAAGCTTTCTTT
TRBV24-1,TRBJ1-5,-,-,CATSATGDSNQPQHF,TGTGCCACCAGTGCAACCGGGGATAGCAATCAGCCCCAGCATTTT
TRBV9,TRBJ2-1,TRBD2,-,CASSASGVTYNEQFF,TGTGCCAGCAGCGCAAGCGGGGTTACCTACAATGAGCAGTTCTTC
TRBV13,TRBJ1-1,-,-,CASSSFFGKTEAFF,TGTGCCAGCAGCTCCTTTTTTGGCAAAACTGAAGCTTTCTTT
TRBV4-1,TRBJ1-2,-,-,CASSSDTLNYGYTF,TGCGCCAGCAGCTCGGACACCCTAAACTATGGCTACACCTTC
TRBV6-5,TRBJ1-2,-,-,CASSYATPRRANYGYTF,TGTGCCAGCAGTTACGCTACCCCAAGAAGAGCTAACTATGGCTACACCTTC
TRBV6-1,TRBJ2-2,TRBD1,-,CASRTGDTGELFF,TGTGCCAGCAGGACAGGGGACACCGGGGAGCTGTTTTTT
TRBV9,TRBJ2-7,-,-,CASSVEGGGLNEQYF,TGTGCCAGCAGCGTAGAGGGAGGGGGCTTGAACGAGCAGTACTTC
TRBV20-1,TRBJ1-1,TRBD1,-,CSAGQGARTEAFF,TGCAGTGCTGGACAGGGGGCGCGAACTGAAGCTTTCTTT
TRBV29-1,TRBJ1-2,-,-,CSVVGDGYTF,TGCAGCGTTGTTGGGGATGGCTACACCTTC
TRBV7-6,TRBJ2-3,-,-,CASTELGGTDTQYF,TGTGCCAGCACCGAGCTTGGCGGAACAGATACGCAGTATTTT
TRBV5-6,TRBJ1-2,-,-,CASSLVGAEQDYGYTF,TGTGCCAGCAGCTTGGTTGGGGCAGAGCAGGACTATGGCTACACCTTC
TRBV29-1,TRBJ2-6,TRBD1,-,CSVSDRALNSGANVLTF,TGCAGCGTTTCTGACAGGGCCTTAAACTCTGGGGCCAACGTCCTGACTTTC
TRBV10-3,TRBJ2-4,TRBD1,-,CAISETGETKNIQYF,TGTGCCATCAGCGAGACAGGGGAGACCAAAAACATTCAGTACTTC
TRBV6-5,TRBJ2-7,-,-,CASSYRGREAYEQYF,TGTGCCAGCAGTTACCGGGGAAGAGAGGCCTACGAGCAGTACTTC
TRBV19,TRBJ2-7,-,-,CASRDASSYEQYF,TGTGCCAGTAGGGACGCAAGCTCCTACGAGCAGTACTTC
TRBV12-2,TRBJ2-3,-,-,CARAGPSTDTQYF,TGTGCAAGGGCGGGTCCTAGCACAGATACGCAGTATTTT
TRBV5-5,TRBJ2-5,-,-,CASSLERVAETQYF,TGTGCCAGCAGCTTGGAAAGGGTAGCAGAGACCCAGTACTTC
TRBV3-1,TRBJ2-1,TRBD1,-,CASSEQGAYNEQFF,TGTGCCAGCAGCGAACAGGGGGCCTACAATGAGCAGTTCTTC
TRBV7-6,TRBJ2-7,TRBD2,few,CASSRTSGSYEQYF,TGTGCCAGCAGCCGGACTAGCGGTTCCTACGAGCAGTACTTC
TRBV4-1,TRBJ1-1,-,-,CASSQGSVLNTEAFF,TGCGCCAGCAGCCAGGGGAGTGTGCTGAACACTGAAGCTTTCTTT
TRBV3-1,TRBJ2-1,-,-,CASSPLARPTLF,TGTGCCAGCAGCCCCCTCGCGCGCCCCACTCTCTTC
TRBV30,TRBJ2-1,-,-,CAWAQGVHEQFF,TGTGCCTGGGCCCAAGGGGTGCATGAGCAGTTCTTC
TRBV30,TRBJ2-7,TRBD1,-,CAWSGGQALEQYF,TGTGCCTGGAGTGGGGGACAGGCGTTGGAGCAGTACTTC
TRBV6-1,TRBJ2-6,-,-,CASSESEASGANVLTF,TGTGCCAGCAGTGAATCTGAGGCGTCTGGGGCCAACGTCCTGACTTTC
TRBV30,TRBJ1-1,-,-,CAWSAPSSRNTEAFF,TGTGCCTGGAGTGCCCCCAGCTCAAGGAACACTGAAGCTTTCTTT
TRBV19,TRBJ2-5,TRBD1,-,CASSHTDRVETQYF,TGTGCCAGTAGTCATACGGACAGGGTGGAGACCCAGTACTTC
TRBV7-9,TRBJ2-5,-,-,CASSLGSPVETQYF,TGTGCCAGCAGCTTAGGGAGCCCAGTGGAGACCCAGTACTTC
TRBV24-1,TRBJ2-3,-,-,CATGSFSTDTQYF,TGTGCCACCGGCTCCTTTAGCACAGATACGCAGTATTTT
TRBV4-1,TRBJ2-7,-,-,CASSPDPRGLYEQYF,TGCGCCAGCAGCCCAGACCCCAGGGGTCTCTACGAGCAGTACTTC
TRBV9,TRBJ2-7,-,-,CASSVDQGGGYEQYF,TGTGCCAGCAGCGTAGACCAGGGAGGCGGCTACGAGCAGTACTTC
TRBV15,TRBJ2-7,-,-,CATSRLTVSQHEQYF,TGTGCCACCAGCAGACTGACTGTTTCACAGCACGAGCAGTACTTC
TRBV9,TRBJ1-5,-,-,CASSVTVDSNQPQHF,TGTGCCAGCAGCGTCACGGTCGATAGCAATCAGCCCCAGCATTTT
TRBV28,TRBJ2-2,-,once,CASRSPPGFSGELFF,TGTGCCAGCAGATCACCACCGGGGTTCTCCGGGGAGCTGTTTTTT
TRBV7-9,TRBJ2-1,-,-,CASSSRPGDTSYNEQFF,TGTGCCAGCAGCTCACGGCCCGGGGACACCTCCTACAATGAGCAGTTCTTC
TRBV7-3,TRBJ2-7,-,-,CASSLGADYEQYF,TGTGCCAGCAGCTTAGGGGCAGACTACGAGCAGTACTTC
TRBV7-2,TRBJ2-7,-,-,CASSPNTYEQYF,TGTGCCAGCAGCCCTAACACCTACGAGCAGTACTTC
TRBV5-1,TRBJ2-7,TRBD1,once,CASSDQGQGIYEQYF,TGCGCCAGCAGCGATCAAGGACAGGGGATCTACGAGCAGTACTTC
TRBV14,TRBJ2-2,-,-,CASSWGVNTGELFF,TGTGCCAGCAGCTGGGGGGTTAACACCGGGGAGCTGTTTTTT
TRBV27,TRBJ2-7,-,-,CASARIVEGGGYEQYF,TGTGCCAGTGCGAGAATTGTCGAGGGCGGAGGTTACGAGCAGTACTTC
TRBV13,TRBJ1-1,-,-,CASSLGRGFAEAFF,TGTGCCAGCAGCTTAGGTCGGGGGTTCGCTGAAGCTTTCTTT
TRBV29-1,TRBJ2-7,TRBD1,few,CSVERDSPYEQYF,TGCAGCGTTGAGAGGGACAGTCCCTACGAGCAGTACTTC
TRBV5-6,TRBJ1-2,-,-,CASSLVPTDGYTF,TGTGCCAGCAGCTTGGTTCCGACGGATGGCTACACCTTC
TRBV20-1,TRBJ1-1,-,-,CSATRERDTEAFF,TGCAGTGCGACAAGGGAAAGGGACACTGAAGCTTTCTTT